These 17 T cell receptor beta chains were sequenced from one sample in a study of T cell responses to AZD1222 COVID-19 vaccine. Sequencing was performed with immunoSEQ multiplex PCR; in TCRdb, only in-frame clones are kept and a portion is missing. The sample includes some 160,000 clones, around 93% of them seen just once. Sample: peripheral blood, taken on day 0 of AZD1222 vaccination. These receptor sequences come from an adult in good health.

The CDR3 sequence: CSAAMNTEAFF. For the CDR3, the DNA is TGCAGTGCTGCTATGAACACTGAAGCTTTCTTT. The chain employs TRBV20-1 and TRBJ1-1; D is undetermined. The CDR3 spans 11 residues. The V and J ends lost 5 bases and 0 bases respectively, with 4 bases between them. Germline values: CDR1 DFQATT, CDR2 SNEGSKA (reference sequence).

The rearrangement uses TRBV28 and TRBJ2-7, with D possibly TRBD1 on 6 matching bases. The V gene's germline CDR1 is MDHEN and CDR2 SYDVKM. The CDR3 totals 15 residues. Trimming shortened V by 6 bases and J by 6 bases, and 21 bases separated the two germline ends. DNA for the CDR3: TGTGCCAGCAGGCCAAATTCCGGGACATTCCTCGAGCAGTACTTC. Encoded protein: CASRPNSGTFLEQYF.

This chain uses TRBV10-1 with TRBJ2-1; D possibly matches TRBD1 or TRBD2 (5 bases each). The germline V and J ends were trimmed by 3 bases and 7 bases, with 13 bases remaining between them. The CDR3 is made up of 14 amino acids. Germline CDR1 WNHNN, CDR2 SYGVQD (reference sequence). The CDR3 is CASSEPGRPNEQFF. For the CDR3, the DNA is TGCGCCAGCAGTGAACCGGGACGGCCTAATGAGCAGTTCTTC.

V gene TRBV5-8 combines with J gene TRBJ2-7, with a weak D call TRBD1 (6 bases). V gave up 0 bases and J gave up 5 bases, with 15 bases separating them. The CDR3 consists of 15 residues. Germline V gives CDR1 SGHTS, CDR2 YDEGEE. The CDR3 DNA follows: TGTGCCAGCAGCTTGGGCCAGGGGCGCCGGGACGAGCAGTACTTC. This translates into CASSLGQGRRDEQYF.

The CDR3 DNA reads as TGTGCCAGCAGTACGCCAACAGGGGGCGCCTCCTACAATGAGCAGTTCTTC. Translated: CASSTPTGGASYNEQFF. The chain joins TRBV27 to TRBJ2-1; TRBD1 aligns across 9 bases. Trimming cost V 5 bases and J 0 bases; bases outside gene matches: 8. The germline gives CDR1 MNHEY, CDR2 SMNVEV (reference sequence). CDR3 length equals 17 residues.

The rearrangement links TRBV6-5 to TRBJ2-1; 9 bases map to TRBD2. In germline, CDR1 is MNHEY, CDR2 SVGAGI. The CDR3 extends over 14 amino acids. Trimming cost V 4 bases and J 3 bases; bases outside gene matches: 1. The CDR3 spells CASSLAGDYNEQFF. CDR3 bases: TGTGCCAGCAGTTTAGCGGGAGACTACAATGAGCAGTTCTTC.

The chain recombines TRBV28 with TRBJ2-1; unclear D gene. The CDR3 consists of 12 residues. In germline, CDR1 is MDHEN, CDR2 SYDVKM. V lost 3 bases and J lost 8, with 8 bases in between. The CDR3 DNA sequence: TGTGCCAGCAGTTTTCTGAGTTATGAGCAGTTCTTC. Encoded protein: CASSFLSYEQFF.

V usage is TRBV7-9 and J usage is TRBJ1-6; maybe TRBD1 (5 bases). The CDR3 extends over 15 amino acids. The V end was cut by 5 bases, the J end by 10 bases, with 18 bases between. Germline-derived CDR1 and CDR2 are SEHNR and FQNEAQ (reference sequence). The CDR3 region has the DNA TGTGCCAGCAGCACGGGCGGGGGGGTTAGATCACCCCTCCACTTT. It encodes CASSTGGGVRSPLHF.

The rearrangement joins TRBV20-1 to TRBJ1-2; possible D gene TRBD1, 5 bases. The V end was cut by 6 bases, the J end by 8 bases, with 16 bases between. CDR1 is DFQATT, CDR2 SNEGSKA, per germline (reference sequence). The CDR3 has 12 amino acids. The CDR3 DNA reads TGCAGTGCCAGTACAGGAATGGGGGGCTACACCTTC. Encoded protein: CSASTGMGGYTF.

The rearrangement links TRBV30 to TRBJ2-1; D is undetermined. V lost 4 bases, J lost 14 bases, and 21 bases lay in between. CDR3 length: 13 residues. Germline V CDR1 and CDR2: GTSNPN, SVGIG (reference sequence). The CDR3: CAWNGAYTMSKFF. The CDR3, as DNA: TGTGCCTGGAACGGAGCTTATACAATGAGCAAGTTCTTC.

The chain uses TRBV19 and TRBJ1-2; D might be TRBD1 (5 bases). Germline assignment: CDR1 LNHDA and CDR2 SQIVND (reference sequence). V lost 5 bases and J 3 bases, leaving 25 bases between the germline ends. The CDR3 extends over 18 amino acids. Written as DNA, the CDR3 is TGTGCCAGTAGTCCCCTCTCGGGTAGTAGGGGCATACACTATGGCTACACCTTC. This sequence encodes CASSPLSGSRGIHYGYTF.

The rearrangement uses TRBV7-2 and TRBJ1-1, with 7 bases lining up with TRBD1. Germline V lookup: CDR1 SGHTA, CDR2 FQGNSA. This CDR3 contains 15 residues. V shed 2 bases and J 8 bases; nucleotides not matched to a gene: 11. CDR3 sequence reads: CASSLFWGPDREAFF. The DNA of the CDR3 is TGTGCCAGCAGCTTATTCTGGGGGCCGGACAGGGAAGCTTTCTTT.

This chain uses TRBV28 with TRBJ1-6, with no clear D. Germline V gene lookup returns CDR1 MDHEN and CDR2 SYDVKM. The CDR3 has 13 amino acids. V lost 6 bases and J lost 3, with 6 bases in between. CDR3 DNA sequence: TGTGCCAGCAGCGTGAACTATAATTCACCCCTCCACTTT. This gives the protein CASSVNYNSPLHF. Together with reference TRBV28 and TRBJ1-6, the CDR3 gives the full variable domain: DVKVTQSSRYLVKRTGEKVFLECVQDMDHENMFWYRQDPGLGLRLIYFSYDVKMKEKGDIPEGYSVSREKKERFSLILESASTNQTSMYLCASSVNYNSPLHFGNGTRLTVT.

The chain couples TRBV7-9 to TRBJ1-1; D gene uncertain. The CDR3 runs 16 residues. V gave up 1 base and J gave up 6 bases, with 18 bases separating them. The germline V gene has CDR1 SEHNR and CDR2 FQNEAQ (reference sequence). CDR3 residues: CASSLVGSQYVAEAFF. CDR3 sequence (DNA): TGTGCCAGCAGCTTAGTTGGGTCCCAGTACGTCGCTGAAGCTTTCTTT.

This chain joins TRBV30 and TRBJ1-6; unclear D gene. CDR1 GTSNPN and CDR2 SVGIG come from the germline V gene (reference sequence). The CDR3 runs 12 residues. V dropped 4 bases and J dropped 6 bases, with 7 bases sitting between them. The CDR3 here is CAWKIGNSPLHF. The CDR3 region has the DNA TGTGCCTGGAAGATCGGTAATTCACCCCTCCACTTT.

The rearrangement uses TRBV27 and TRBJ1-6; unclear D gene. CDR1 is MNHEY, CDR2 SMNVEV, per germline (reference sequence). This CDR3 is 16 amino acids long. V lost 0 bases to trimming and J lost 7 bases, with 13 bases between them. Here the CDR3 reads CASSLSRQVMNSPLHF. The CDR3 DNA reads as TGTGCCAGCAGTTTATCCCGGCAGGTCATGAATTCACCCCTCCACTTT.

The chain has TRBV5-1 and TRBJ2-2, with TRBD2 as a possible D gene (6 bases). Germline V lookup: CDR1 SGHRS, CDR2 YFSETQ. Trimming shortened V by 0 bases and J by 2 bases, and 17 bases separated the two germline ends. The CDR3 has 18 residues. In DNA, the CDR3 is TGCGCCAGCAGCTTGGGCTTGGGACTGAAAGATAACACCGGGGAGCTGTTTTTT. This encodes CASSLGLGLKDNTGELFF.